What follows is one T cell receptor (beta chain) and its context. This record belongs to a study of blood T cell repertoires in COVID-19. Only in-frame clones appear in the TCRdb table, and some are missing; sequencing was by immunoSEQ multiplex PCR. The sample comprises under 200,000 clones, about 83% of which are singletons, and about 2.1% rests with the top ten. This CDR3 region has 23 residues. The trim removed 0 bases at V and 0 bases at J, leaving 19 bases unmatched. Germline values: CDR1 PRHDT, CDR2 FYEKMQ (reference sequence). Sample: peripheral blood. The origin of this receptor is a woman aged 80 or over with acute or convalescent COVID-19. The rearrangement uses TRBV13 and TRBJ2-4; TRBD2 matches 11 bases. This CDR3 reads CASSLGPGLAGVARQIAKNIQYF. The CDR3, as DNA: TGTGCCAGCAGCTTAGGCCCAGGACTAGCGGGCGTTGCCCGCCAAATAGCCAAAAACATTCAGTACTTC.